Only one count was recorded for the clone carrying this TCR beta chain. This entry comes from a study of blood T cell repertoires in COVID-19. About the study: Samples taken during acute and convalescent COVID-19 were collected in the United States, Italy and Spain.

Germline-derived CDR1 and CDR2 are MNHEY and SVGAGI. V was trimmed by 3 bases and J by 1 base, leaving 10 bases between them. This CDR3 comprises 14 residues. The method was immunoSEQ multiplex PCR; TCRdb's version includes in-frame clones alone and lacks a portion of them. The data contain fewer than 150,000 clones, roughly 84% of them singletons. The sequenced material came from peripheral blood. The chain uses TRBV6-5 and TRBJ2-7; D may be TRBD1 (5 bases). The receptor was isolated from a woman younger than 45 who had recovered from COVID-19. CDR3 nucleotides: TGTGCCAGCAGTTATGGGGCACCATCCTACGAGCAGTACTTC. Encoded protein: CASSYGAPSYEQYF.